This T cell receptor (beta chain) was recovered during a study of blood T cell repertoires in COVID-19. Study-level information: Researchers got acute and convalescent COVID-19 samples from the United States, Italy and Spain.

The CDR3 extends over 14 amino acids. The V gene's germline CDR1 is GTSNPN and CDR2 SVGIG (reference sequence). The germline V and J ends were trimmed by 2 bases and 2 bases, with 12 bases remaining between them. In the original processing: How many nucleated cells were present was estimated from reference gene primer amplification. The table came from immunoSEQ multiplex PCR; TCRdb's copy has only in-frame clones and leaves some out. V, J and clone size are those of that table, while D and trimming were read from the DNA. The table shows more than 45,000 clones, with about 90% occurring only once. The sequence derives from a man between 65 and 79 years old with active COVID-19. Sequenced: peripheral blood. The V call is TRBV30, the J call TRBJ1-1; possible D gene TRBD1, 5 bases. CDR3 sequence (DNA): TGTGCCTGGAGTTCGGGACTTCCTAACACTGAAGCTTTCTTT. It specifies CAWSSGLPNTEAFF.